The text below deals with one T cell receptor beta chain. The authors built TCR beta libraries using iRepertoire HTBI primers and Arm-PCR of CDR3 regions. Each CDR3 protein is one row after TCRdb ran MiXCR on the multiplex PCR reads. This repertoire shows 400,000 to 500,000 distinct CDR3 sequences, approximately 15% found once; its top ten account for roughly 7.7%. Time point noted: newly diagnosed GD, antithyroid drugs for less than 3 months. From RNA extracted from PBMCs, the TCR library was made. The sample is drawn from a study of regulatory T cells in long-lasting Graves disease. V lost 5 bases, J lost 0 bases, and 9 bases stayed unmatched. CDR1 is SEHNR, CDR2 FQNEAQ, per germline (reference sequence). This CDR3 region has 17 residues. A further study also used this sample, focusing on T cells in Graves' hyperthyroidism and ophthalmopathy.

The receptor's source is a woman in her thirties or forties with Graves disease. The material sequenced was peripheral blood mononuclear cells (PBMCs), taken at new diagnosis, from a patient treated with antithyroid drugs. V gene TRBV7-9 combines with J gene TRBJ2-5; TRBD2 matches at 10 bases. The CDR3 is CASSPTSGTWDQETQYF. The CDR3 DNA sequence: TGTGCCAGCAGCCCTACTAGCGGGACATGGGACCAAGAGACCCAGTACTTC.